This T cell receptor beta chain is from a study of shared clonotypes between healthy human individuals (dated by TCRdb to between 2020 and 2021). The study in broad terms: A few men and two women, aged 18 to 49 years, made up the cohort. For each donor, CD4 naive and CD4 memory were each given three plates, CD8 naive was given two plates, and CD8 memory was given one plate. To estimate repertoire size and how much clonotypes are shared between individuals, the study performed deep sequencing of blood TCR repertoires from a handful of healthy adults. To increase sequencing depth and limit assay-specific biases, TCR repertoire library preparation and sequencing were carried out by different laboratories using diverse techniques. Each donor's leukapheresis produced roughly between about 0.8 and 8.9 billion PBMCs.

Using the deep immunoSEQ assay, multiplex PCR amplified TCR CDR3 regions from genomic DNA. For each cell subset, the extracted genomic DNA was distributed evenly across all wells of several immunoSEQ 96-well plates, and each plate served as one replicate. For sorted subsets, approximately 200 ng of genomic DNA, equivalent to 25,000 to 30,000 T cell genomes, went into each replicate PCR. Purified libraries were measured with a Qubit 3.0 fluorometer, size-checked on a Bioanalyzer 2100, and measured again with the KAPA Library Quantification kit. A separate single-read 150-cycle Illumina NextSeq 550 flow cell was used to sequence each immunoSEQ 96-well plate. The study's own analysis went as follows. Because the immunoSEQ output held only junctional sequences and lacked quality scores, the filtering could not match the filtering applied to full-length reads. Sequences were annotated with PyIR, a Python wrapper for IgBLAST v1.9, using IMGT germline references to assign V/J genes and CDR3. Reads with weak V/J assignments (E-value above 1e-6), missing CDR3, stop codons, out-of-frame junctions, or ambiguous translated residues were removed. V3J clonotypes were defined as sequences sharing an identical inferred V gene, J gene, and CDR3 amino acid sequence. Percentage overlap between repertoires was calculated by dividing the number of shared unique clonotypes by the size of the smaller repertoire. RTK rarefaction, the Chao1 estimator, and Recon v2.1 estimates of unobserved clonotypes were used to assess repertoire richness. OLGA was used to compute generation probabilities for all TCRbeta clonotypes that the gDNA method yielded from a handful of donors. TCRdb took over this immuneACCESS table, retaining in-frame rearrangements with V and J assigned. Such tables are incomplete; in checked studies, under half of the missing clones stem from an unresolved V gene, and the remainder is unexplained. V, J and clone size derive from that table, while D and trimming were established from the DNA sequence. The sample contains some 1.5 million clones, roughly 96% of them found a single time. Roughly 1.1% of the sample comes from the top ten.

The donors were healthy, HIV-negative adults who had no recently reported acute infections or vaccinations. Every donor was a Caucasian adult residing in Nashville, Tennessee, USA. Magnetic negative selection was used to enrich CD4+ T cells, after which naive cells were positively selected on CD45RA and the negative fraction became the memory subset. Blood was collected by leukapheresis, and PBMCs were isolated by Ficoll-Histopaque density gradient centrifugation and then cryopreserved in liquid nitrogen vapor phase. Purity and quantity of every magnetically sorted T cell population were checked by analytical flow cytometry. Genomic DNA was isolated from each sorted fraction and quantified by UV absorbance on a Nanodrop 2000c. Regarding this clone: What antigen it recognizes has not been identified. Base qualities are not at hand, and no much larger clone is one base apart.

Based on the germline V gene, the CDR1 and CDR2 sequences are SNHLY and FYNNEI. CDR3 length: 13 amino acids, cysteine to phenylalanine. Only the CDR3 portion is preserved as DNA: 39 bases, with reading frame beginning at the first base. From V the trimming removes 10 bases and from J it removes 6 bases, while the gene matches leave 12 bases of the junction unaccounted for. Study-level results and caveats: Rarefaction of sorted-subset datasets indicated incomplete sequencing despite the large sequencing depth. Estimated clonotype richness was generally larger for naive than for memory subsets. Sharing across several donors was observed for around 5% of naive CD4, less than 4% of naive CD8, about 2.5% of memory CD4, and roughly 0.4% of memory CD8 clonotypes. Sampling was restricted to blood, and TCR repertoires in tissues likely differ from the TCR repertoires found in blood. Pairwise subsampling led to the expectation that sequencing depth would affect the degree of clonotype sharing among donors. Because the study included a small number of donors, the genetic and exposure-history diversity represented was limited. Compared with non-shared clonotypes, the clonotypes found in all four sorted-subset donors had higher generation probabilities.

This sequence was found in a young man in good health. The chain employs TRBV2 and TRBJ2-7; 7 bases in the junction line up with TRBD1. Material for sequencing was naive CD4+ T cells sorted from blood. What the cell subset or site label conveys for this sample: CD45RA+ positively selected. This receptor carries the CDR3 CATLDRVQGEQYF. The nucleotide sequence is given as TGTGCCACCCTCGACAGGGTACAAGGCGAGCAGTACTTC. The CDR3, completed at both ends by the reference TRBV2 and TRBJ2-7 genes, gives the full variable domain EPEVTQTPSHQVTQMGQEVILRCVPISNHLYFYWYRQILGQKVEFLVSFYNNEISEKSEIFDDQFSVERPDGSNFTLKIRSTKLEDSAMYFCATLDRVQGEQYFGPGTRLTVT.